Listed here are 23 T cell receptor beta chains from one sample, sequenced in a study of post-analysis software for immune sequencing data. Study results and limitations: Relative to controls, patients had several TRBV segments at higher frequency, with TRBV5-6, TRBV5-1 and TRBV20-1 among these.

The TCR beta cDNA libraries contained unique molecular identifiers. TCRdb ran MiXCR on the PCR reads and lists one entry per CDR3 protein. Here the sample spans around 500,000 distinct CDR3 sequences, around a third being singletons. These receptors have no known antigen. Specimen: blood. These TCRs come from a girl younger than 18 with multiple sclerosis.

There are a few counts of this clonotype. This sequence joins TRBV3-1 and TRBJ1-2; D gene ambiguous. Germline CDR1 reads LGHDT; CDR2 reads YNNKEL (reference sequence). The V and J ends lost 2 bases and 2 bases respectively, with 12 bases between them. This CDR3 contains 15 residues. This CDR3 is CASSQLFRPNYGYTF. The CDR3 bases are TGTGCCAGCAGCCAATTGTTCAGACCCAACTATGGCTACACCTTC.

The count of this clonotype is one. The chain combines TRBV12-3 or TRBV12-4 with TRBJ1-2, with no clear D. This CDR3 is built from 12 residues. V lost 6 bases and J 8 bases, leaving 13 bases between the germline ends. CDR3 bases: TGTGCCAGCAGCCCGATCCGCTGGGGCTACACCTTC. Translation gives CASSPIRWGYTF.

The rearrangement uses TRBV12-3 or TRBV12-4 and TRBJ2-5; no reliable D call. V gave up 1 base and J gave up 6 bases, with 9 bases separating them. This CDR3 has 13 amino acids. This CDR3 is CASSLVAVQTQYF. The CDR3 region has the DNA TGTGCCAGCAGTTTAGTGGCGGTCCAGACCCAGTACTTC.

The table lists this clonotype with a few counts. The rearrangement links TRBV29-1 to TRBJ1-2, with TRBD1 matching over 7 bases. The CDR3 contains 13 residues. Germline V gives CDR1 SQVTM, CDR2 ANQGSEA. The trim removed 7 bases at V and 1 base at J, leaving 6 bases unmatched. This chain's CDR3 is CSAPTGNNYGYTF. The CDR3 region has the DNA TGCAGCGCGCCGACAGGGAATAACTATGGCTACACCTTC.

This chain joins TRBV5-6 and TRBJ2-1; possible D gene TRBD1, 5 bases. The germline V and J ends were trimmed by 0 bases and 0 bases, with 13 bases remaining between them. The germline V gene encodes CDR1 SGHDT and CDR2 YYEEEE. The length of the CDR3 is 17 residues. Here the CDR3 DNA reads TGTGCCAGCAGCTTGGGGGGCAGGGTAAGCTCCTACAATGAGCAGTTCTTC. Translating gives CASSLGGRVSSYNEQFF.

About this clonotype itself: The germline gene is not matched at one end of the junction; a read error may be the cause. As DNA, the CDR3 is TGTGCCGGCAGCGTAGATTCGAGGGGGCGTCCCTACAATGAGCAGTTCTTC. As protein: CAGSVDSRGRPYNEQFF. The chain has TRBV9 and TRBJ2-1; the match to TRBD1 covers 7 bases. This CDR3 comprises 17 residues. Germline assignment: CDR1 SGDLS and CDR2 YYNGEE.

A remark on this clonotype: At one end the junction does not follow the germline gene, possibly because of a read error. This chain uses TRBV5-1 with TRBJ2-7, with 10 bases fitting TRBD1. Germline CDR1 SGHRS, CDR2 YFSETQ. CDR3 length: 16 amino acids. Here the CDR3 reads CVSSLGDRGLSYEQYF. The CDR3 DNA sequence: TGCGTCAGCAGCTTAGGGGACAGGGGACTATCCTACGAGCAGTACTTC.

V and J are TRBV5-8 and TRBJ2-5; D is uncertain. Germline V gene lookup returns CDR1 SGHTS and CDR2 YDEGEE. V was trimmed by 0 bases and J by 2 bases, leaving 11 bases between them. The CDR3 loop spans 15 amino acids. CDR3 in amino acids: CASSLEVRAQETQYF. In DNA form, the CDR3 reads TGTGCCAGCAGCTTGGAGGTGAGAGCGCAAGAGACCCAGTACTTC.

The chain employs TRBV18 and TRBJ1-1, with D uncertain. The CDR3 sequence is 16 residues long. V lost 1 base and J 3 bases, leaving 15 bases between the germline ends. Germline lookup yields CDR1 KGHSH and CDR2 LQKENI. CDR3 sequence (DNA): TGTGCCAGCTCACCACTTCCCCGTTCCGTATACACTGAAGCTTTCTTT. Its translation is CASSPLPRSVYTEAFF.

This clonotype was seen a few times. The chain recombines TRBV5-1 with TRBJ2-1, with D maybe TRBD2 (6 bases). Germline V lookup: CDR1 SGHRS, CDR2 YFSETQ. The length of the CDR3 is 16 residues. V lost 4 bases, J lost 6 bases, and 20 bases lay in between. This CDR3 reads CASSAPRGGDGNEQFF. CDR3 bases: TGCGCCAGCAGCGCTCCAAGGGGAGGTGATGGCAATGAGCAGTTCTTC.

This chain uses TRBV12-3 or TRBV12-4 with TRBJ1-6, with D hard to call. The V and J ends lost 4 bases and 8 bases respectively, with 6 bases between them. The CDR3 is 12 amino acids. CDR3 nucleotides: TGTGCCAGCAGTTCCGGACATTCACCCCTCCACTTT. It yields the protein CASSSGHSPLHF.

The CDR3 region is CASSLGMDRVETQYF. Written as DNA, the CDR3 is TGTGCCAGCAGCTTAGGGATGGACAGGGTAGAGACCCAGTACTTC. The gene calls are TRBV11-3 and TRBJ2-5; the match to TRBD1 covers 8 bases. The CDR3 loop spans 15 amino acids. V shed 1 base and J 4 bases; nucleotides not matched to a gene: 5. Germline values: CDR1 SGHNT, CDR2 YENEEA.

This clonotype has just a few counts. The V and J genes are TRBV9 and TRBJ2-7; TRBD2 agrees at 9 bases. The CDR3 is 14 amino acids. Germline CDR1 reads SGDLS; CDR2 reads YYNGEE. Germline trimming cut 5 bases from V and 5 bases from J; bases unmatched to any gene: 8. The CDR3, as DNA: TGTGCCAGCAGTGGCGTAGCTAGCGGGAACGAGCAGTACTTC. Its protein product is CASSGVASGNEQYF.

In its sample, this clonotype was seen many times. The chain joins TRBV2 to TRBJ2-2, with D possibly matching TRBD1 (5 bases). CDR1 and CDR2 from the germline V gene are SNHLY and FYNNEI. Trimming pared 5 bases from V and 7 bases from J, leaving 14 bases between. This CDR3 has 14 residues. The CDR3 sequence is CASSSQGIGGELFF. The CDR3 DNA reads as TGTGCCAGCAGTTCTCAGGGAATCGGCGGGGAGCTGTTTTTT.

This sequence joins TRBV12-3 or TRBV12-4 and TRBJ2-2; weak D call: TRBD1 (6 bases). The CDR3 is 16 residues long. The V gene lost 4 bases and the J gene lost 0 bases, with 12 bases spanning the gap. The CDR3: CASSSGTRSNTGELFF. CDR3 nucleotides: TGTGCCAGCAGTTCCGGGACAAGATCGAACACCGGGGAGCTGTTTTTT.

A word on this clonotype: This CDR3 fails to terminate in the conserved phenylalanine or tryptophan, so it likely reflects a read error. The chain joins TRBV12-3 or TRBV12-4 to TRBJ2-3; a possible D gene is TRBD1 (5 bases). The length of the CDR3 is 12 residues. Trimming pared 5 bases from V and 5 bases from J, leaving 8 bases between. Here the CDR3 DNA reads TGTGCCAGCAGTCCGACAGTAGATACGCAGTATTCT. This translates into CASSPTVDTQYS.

Here the CDR3 reads CASSDDGTITATFF. DNA for the CDR3: TGTGCCAGCTCAGATGACGGGACCATTACTGCTACTTTCTTT. This sequence joins TRBV18 and TRBJ1-1; D may be TRBD1 (5 bases). The CDR3 is 14 residues long. The germline V and J ends were trimmed by 5 bases and 12 bases, with 22 bases remaining between them. In germline, CDR1 is KGHSH, CDR2 LQKENI.

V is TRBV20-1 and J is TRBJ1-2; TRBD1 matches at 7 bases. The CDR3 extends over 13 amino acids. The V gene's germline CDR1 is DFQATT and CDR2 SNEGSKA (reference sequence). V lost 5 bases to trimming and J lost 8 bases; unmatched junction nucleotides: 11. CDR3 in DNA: TGCAGTGCTGCAAGACAGGGTGGGCTCGGCTACACCTTC. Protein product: CSAARQGGLGYTF.

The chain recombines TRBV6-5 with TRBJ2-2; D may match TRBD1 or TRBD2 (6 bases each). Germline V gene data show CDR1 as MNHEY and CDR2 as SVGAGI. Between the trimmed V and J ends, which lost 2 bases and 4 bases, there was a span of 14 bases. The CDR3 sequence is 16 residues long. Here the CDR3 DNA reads TGTGCCAGCAGTTACGGGTCCGGGGGCATCACCGGGGAGCTGTTTTTT. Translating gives CASSYGSGGITGELFF.

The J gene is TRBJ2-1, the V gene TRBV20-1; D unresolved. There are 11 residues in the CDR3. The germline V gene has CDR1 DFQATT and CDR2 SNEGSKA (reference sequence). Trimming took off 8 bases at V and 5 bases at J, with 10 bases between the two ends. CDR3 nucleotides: TGCAGTCCCAAGGTGAACAATGAGCAGTTCTTC. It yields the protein CSPKVNNEQFF.

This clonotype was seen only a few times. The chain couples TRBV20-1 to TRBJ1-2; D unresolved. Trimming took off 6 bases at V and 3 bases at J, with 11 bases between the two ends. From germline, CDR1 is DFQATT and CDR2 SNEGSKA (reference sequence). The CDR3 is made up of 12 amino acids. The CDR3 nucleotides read TGCAGTGCCCCGGGTAGGGACTATGGCTACACCTTC. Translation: CSAPGRDYGYTF.

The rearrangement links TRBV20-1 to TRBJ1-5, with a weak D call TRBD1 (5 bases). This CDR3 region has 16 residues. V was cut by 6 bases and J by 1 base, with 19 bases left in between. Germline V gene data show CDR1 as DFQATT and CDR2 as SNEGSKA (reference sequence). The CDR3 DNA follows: TGCAGTGCACCTGGGGGAGGGGTTGGAAGCAATCAGCCCCAGCATTTT. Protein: CSAPGGGVGSNQPQHF.

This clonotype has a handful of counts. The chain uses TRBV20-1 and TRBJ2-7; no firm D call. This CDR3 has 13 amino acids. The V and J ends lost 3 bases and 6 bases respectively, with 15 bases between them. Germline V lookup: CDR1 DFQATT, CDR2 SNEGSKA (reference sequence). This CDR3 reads CSASLGLPSEQYF. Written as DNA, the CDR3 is TGCAGTGCTAGTTTGGGGTTACCGAGCGAGCAGTACTTC.